The 31 T cell receptor beta chains below were found in one sample sequenced in a study of blood T cell repertoires in COVID-19. TCRdb's table, derived via immunoSEQ multiplex PCR, lists solely in-frame clones and lacks some. The data hold some 400,000 clones, with roughly 90% observed a single time. Sequencing input: peripheral blood. These TCRs come from a man aged 18-30 years with active or convalescent COVID-19.

The chain couples TRBV7-8 to TRBJ2-7, with D possibly being TRBD1 (5 bases). V lost 3 bases and J lost 3, with 12 bases in between. The CDR3 loop spans 14 amino acids. CDR1 and CDR2 (germline): SGHVS, FQNEAQ. CDR3: CASSLFPGNYEQYF. CDR3 bases: TGTGCCAGCAGCTTGTTCCCAGGGAACTACGAGCAGTACTTC.

This sequence joins TRBV7-3 and TRBJ1-5; D remains unclear. The germline V gene has CDR1 SGHTA and CDR2 FQGTGA. The V end was cut by 10 bases, the J end by 0 bases, with 19 bases between. The CDR3 contains 16 residues. CDR3 amino acids: CATLLGGKYSNQPQHF. In DNA, the CDR3 is TGTGCCACCCTGCTAGGCGGGAAATATAGCAATCAGCCCCAGCATTTT.

This sequence joins TRBV7-9 and TRBJ1-3, with TRBD1 matching over 8 bases. V lost 0 bases to trimming and J lost 0 bases; unmatched junction nucleotides: 10. Germline V CDR1 and CDR2: SEHNR, FQNEAQ (reference sequence). This CDR3 comprises 19 residues. CDR3: CASSLAYVTGGPSGNTIYF. CDR3 nucleotide sequence: TGTGCCAGCAGCTTAGCGTACGTTACAGGGGGGCCCTCTGGAAACACCATATATTTT.

The chain links TRBV5-1 to TRBJ1-6; 7 bases agree with TRBD1. V lost 0 bases and J lost 4; bases outside the gene matches: 4. This CDR3 is built from 16 residues. CDR1 and CDR2 (germline): SGHRS, YFSETQ. CDR3: CASSLGTGEYNSPLHF. Here the CDR3 DNA reads TGCGCCAGCAGCTTGGGGACAGGCGAGTATAATTCACCCCTCCACTTT.

V and J are TRBV24-1 and TRBJ2-6; D remains ambiguous. This CDR3 has 13 amino acids. The V gene's germline CDR1 is KGHDR and CDR2 SFDVKD. V gave up 9 bases and J gave up 0 bases, with 5 bases separating them. The DNA of the CDR3 is TGTGCCACCTACAACTCTGGGGCCAACGTCCTGACTTTC. As protein: CATYNSGANVLTF.

This clone showed up just once. This chain joins TRBV10-3 and TRBJ2-1; a possible D gene is TRBD2 (6 bases). Germline V gene sequence: CDR1 ENHRY, CDR2 SYGVKD. V was clipped by 2 bases and J by 3 bases, with 11 bases between them. The CDR3 is made up of 15 amino acids. The CDR3 protein is CAISEGRDGYNEQFF. The CDR3 coding sequence is TGTGCCATCAGTGAGGGGCGGGACGGCTACAATGAGCAGTTCTTC.

In this sample, this clone turned up once. This chain joins TRBV24-1 and TRBJ2-2, with 8 positions matching TRBD1. With V trimmed by 5 bases and J by 4 bases, 2 bases remained unmatched. The CDR3 runs 14 residues. Germline CDR1 is KGHDR and CDR2 is SFDVKD. CDR3: CATSVTGGTGELFF. The CDR3 region has the DNA TGTGCCACCAGTGTAACAGGGGGCACCGGGGAGCTGTTTTTT.

This rearrangement joins TRBV6-5 to TRBJ1-4; no clear D. The germline V and J ends were trimmed by 6 bases and 4 bases, with 12 bases remaining between them. Germline values: CDR1 MNHEY, CDR2 SVGAGI. CDR3 length equals 14 residues. The CDR3 DNA is TGTGCCAGCAGCCGCGGGTGGGGTAATGAAAAACTGTTTTTT. Translated, it gives CASSRGWGNEKLFF.

The gene calls are TRBV5-1 and TRBJ2-1, with D possibly being TRBD1 (5 bases). V lost 4 bases to trimming and J lost 0 bases, with 14 bases between them. Germline V CDR1 and CDR2: SGHRS, YFSETQ. There are 16 residues in the CDR3. The chain's CDR3 is CASSPRQSLSYNEQFF. The CDR3 DNA is TGCGCCAGCAGCCCGCGACAGAGTCTCTCCTACAATGAGCAGTTCTTC.

The genes are TRBV5-5 and TRBJ1-1; 9 bases align to TRBD1. In germline, CDR1 is SGHKS, CDR2 YYEKEE (reference sequence). V was clipped by 0 bases and J by 0 bases; unmatched bases: 6. The CDR3 loop spans 17 amino acids. CDR3 sequence (DNA): TGTGCCAGCAGCTTGGCGGGGACAGGGATAATGAACACTGAAGCTTTCTTT. Translated: CASSLAGTGIMNTEAFF.

V usage is TRBV28 and J usage is TRBJ2-1, with D perhaps matching TRBD2 (6 bases). CDR1 is MDHEN, CDR2 SYDVKM, per germline. V was shortened by 6 bases and J by 10 bases, with 22 bases between the two germline ends. The CDR3 loop spans 15 amino acids. Here the CDR3 DNA reads TGTGCCAGCAGGTGGAGAGGCTCAACGGGAGAAGAGCAGTTCTTC. It translates to CASRWRGSTGEEQFF.

This chain connects TRBV5-6 to TRBJ2-7, with 11 bases matching TRBD1. V was pared by 3 bases and J by 3 bases, with 5 bases of the junction left unmatched. The V gene's germline CDR1 is SGHDT and CDR2 YYEEEE. The CDR3 extends over 15 amino acids. CDR3 nucleotides: TGTGCCAGCAGCTCCCCGGGACAGGGGGACTACGAGCAGTACTTC. Its protein is CASSSPGQGDYEQYF.

The table lists this clone with a count of one. Other nucleotide sequences in the sample specify the same CDR3. The chain recombines TRBV19 with TRBJ2-7; 8 bases map to TRBD2. This CDR3 is 15 amino acids long. The ends lost 1 base at V and 1 base at J; junction bases unmatched: 3. Germline V gene sequence: CDR1 LNHDA, CDR2 SQIVND (reference sequence). DNA of the CDR3: TGTGCCAGTAGTATAGGAACTAGCGGATCCTACGAGCAGTACTTC. This translates into CASSIGTSGSYEQYF.

The gene calls are TRBV9 and TRBJ2-1; 8 positions agree with TRBD2. This CDR3 spans 18 amino acids. Germline-derived CDR1 and CDR2 are SGDLS and YYNGEE. V lost 4 bases and J lost 4; bases outside the gene matches: 16. This CDR3 is CASSLRDPLAGVYNEQFF. The CDR3, as DNA: TGTGCCAGCAGCTTACGAGACCCCCTAGCGGGCGTTTACAATGAGCAGTTCTTC.

A remark on this clone: A read error may produce the germline difference seen at one junction end. The rearrangement joins TRBV28 to TRBJ2-6; tentative D call: TRBD1 (5 bases). Germline assignment: CDR1 MDHEN and CDR2 SYDVKM. The CDR3 has 16 residues. The CDR3 loop reads CASSDGTGSGANVLTF. CDR3 sequence (DNA): TGTGCCAGCAGTGACGGTACGGGCTCTGGGGCCAACGTGCTGACTTTC.

For the CDR3, the DNA is TGTGCCAGCAGCTTACGAGGAGCGGACTATGGCTACACCTTC. Translating it yields CASSLRGADYGYTF. The genes are TRBV5-6 and TRBJ1-2; D uncertain. Germline CDR1 is SGHDT and CDR2 is YYEEEE. This CDR3 region has 14 residues. With 2 bases removed from V and 3 bases from J, the gap between germline ends came to 11 bases.

The V call is TRBV4-2, the J call TRBJ1-2; possible D gene TRBD1, 6 bases. This CDR3 is 17 amino acids long. V was shortened by 0 bases and J by 4 bases, with 18 bases between the two germline ends. Germline V gene lookup returns CDR1 LGHNA and CDR2 YNFKEQ. CDR3 sequence (DNA): TGTGCCAGCAGCCAAGAGAGGGGGTTGTCCTATTCCTATGGCTACACCTTC. This encodes CASSQERGLSYSYGYTF.

V and J are TRBV20-1 and TRBJ2-7, with no clear D. Between the trimmed V and J ends, which lost 5 bases and 1 base, there was a span of 6 bases. CDR1 and CDR2 (germline): DFQATT, SNEGSKA (reference sequence). The CDR3 length is 11 residues. CDR3: CSAPRSYEQYF. CDR3 coding DNA: TGCAGTGCTCCCCGTTCCTACGAGCAGTACTTC.

This chain joins TRBV6-1 and TRBJ2-1, with D perhaps TRBD2 (6 bases). Germline V gene sequence: CDR1 MNHNS, CDR2 SASEGT. Trimming stripped 2 bases from V and 6 bases from J, with 8 bases between. The CDR3 consists of 13 residues. The CDR3 sequence is CASSELGGNEQFF. CDR3 nucleotide sequence: TGTGCCAGCAGTGAATTGGGAGGCAATGAGCAGTTCTTC.

The chain uses TRBV5-1 and TRBJ1-4; D not resolved. The ends were cut back, 0 bases at V and 3 bases at J, with 9 bases in the middle. The germline V gene has CDR1 SGHRS and CDR2 YFSETQ. The CDR3 loop spans 15 amino acids. The CDR3 is CASSLVGSSNEKLFF. As DNA, the CDR3 is TGCGCCAGCAGCTTGGTGGGCAGTTCTAATGAAAAACTGTTTTTT.

The chain employs TRBV15 and TRBJ1-2; 9 nucleotides line up with TRBD1. V was pared by 4 bases and J by 6 bases, with 9 bases of the junction left unmatched. The CDR3 extends over 15 amino acids. Germline V lookup: CDR1 LNHNV, CDR2 YYDKDF (reference sequence). The CDR3 loop reads CATSTRTGAYDGYTF. CDR3 coding DNA: TGTGCCACCAGCACCAGGACAGGGGCCTACGATGGCTACACCTTC.

This clone was seen once. The rearrangement joins TRBV5-1 to TRBJ2-2; no reliable D call. The germline V gene has CDR1 SGHRS and CDR2 YFSETQ. This CDR3 has 14 amino acids. The V and J ends lost 6 bases and 0 bases respectively, with 9 bases between them. CDR3 residues: CASTTGSNTGELFF. The CDR3 DNA is TGCGCCAGCACTACCGGGTCGAACACCGGGGAGCTGTTTTTT.

The rearrangement links TRBV5-1 to TRBJ2-5, with a tentative D call TRBD1 (5 bases). Germline CDR1 SGHRS, CDR2 YFSETQ. Trimming pared 4 bases from V and 5 bases from J, leaving 18 bases between. The CDR3 length is 15 residues. CDR3 nucleotides: TGCGCCAGCAGCGTCAGGGTAGAGTCCGGGGAGACCCAGTACTTC. It translates to CASSVRVESGETQYF.

The rearrangement joins TRBV5-8 to TRBJ1-1; no clear D. The CDR3 is 14 amino acids. Germline V gene sequence: CDR1 SGHTS, CDR2 YDEGEE. With 1 base removed from V and 0 bases from J, the gap between germline ends came to 7 bases. CDR3 nucleotide sequence: TGTGCCAGCAGCTTGTTTGCTATGAACACTGAAGCTTTCTTT. The encoded protein is CASSLFAMNTEAFF.

The chain is built from TRBV4-1 and TRBJ2-7; 10 bases map to TRBD2. With V trimmed by 4 bases and J by 4 bases, 16 bases remained unmatched. Germline assignment: CDR1 MGHRA and CDR2 YSYEKL. The CDR3 is 18 amino acids. As DNA, the CDR3 is TGCGCCAGCAGCCTCGGACTAGCGGCCGGGCGGGCATTTTACGAGCAGTACTTC. It translates to CASSLGLAAGRAFYEQYF.

This chain's CDR3 is CASSLLHRALNEQFF. The CDR3 bases are TGTGCCAGCAGTTTACTACACAGGGCGCTCAATGAGCAGTTCTTC. The J gene is TRBJ2-1, the V gene TRBV28; possibly TRBD1 for D (6 bases). V lost 2 bases and J 6 bases, leaving 14 bases between the germline ends. Germline-derived CDR1 and CDR2 are MDHEN and SYDVKM. CDR3 length: 15 residues.

V is TRBV27 and J is TRBJ1-6; 9 bases are shared with TRBD1. The V segment lost 8 bases and the J segment 3 bases; nucleotides outside the gene matches: 8. The CDR3 totals 16 residues. The V gene's germline CDR1 is MNHEY and CDR2 SMNVEV (reference sequence). As DNA, the CDR3 is TGTGCCAGCCACCACGTGGGACAGGGCTATAATTCACCCCTCCACTTT. Protein product: CASHHVGQGYNSPLHF.

The V gene is TRBV10-3, the J gene TRBJ2-1, with 11 bases lining up with TRBD2. CDR3 length: 15 amino acids. Germline CDR1 is ENHRY and CDR2 is SYGVKD. J lost 6 bases, V lost 3 bases, and 4 bases had no gene match. CDR3 in amino acids: CAISEELAGVNEQFF. CDR3 coding DNA: TGTGCCATCAGTGAAGAACTAGCGGGAGTCAATGAGCAGTTCTTC.

On this clone: Other DNA sequences of this sample code for an identical CDR3. The J gene is TRBJ1-2, the V gene TRBV2; 7 bases align to TRBD1. The V gene end was trimmed by 6 bases and the J gene end by 5 bases; junction bases not matched to a gene: 6. The CDR3 extends over 13 amino acids. The germline CDR1 and CDR2 sequences are SNHLY and FYNNEI. The CDR3 DNA reads TGTGCCAGCAGCCCGACAGGGCGGTATGGCTACACCTTC. The encoded protein is CASSPTGRYGYTF.

V is TRBV12-3 or TRBV12-4 and J is TRBJ2-7; 7 bases map to TRBD2. V trimming: 5 bases; J trimming: 5 bases; junction bases outside the gene matches: 3. This CDR3 is 12 amino acids long. The CDR3 loop reads CASSKGGDEQYF. In DNA, the CDR3 is TGTGCCAGCAGTAAGGGAGGGGACGAGCAGTACTTC.

This sequence joins TRBV28 and TRBJ1-1; 7 positions agree with TRBD1. V shed 5 bases and J 1 base; nucleotides not matched to a gene: 10. This CDR3 contains 16 residues. Germline lookup yields CDR1 MDHEN and CDR2 SYDVKM. The CDR3 nucleotides read TGTGCCAGCAGTCTATTACAACAGGGGCCGAACACTGAAGCTTTCTTT. Its protein product is CASSLLQQGPNTEAFF.